This TCR beta chain was captured in a study of blood T cell repertoires in COVID-19. About the study: Samples came from the United States, Italy and Spain, spanning acute and convalescent COVID-19. Sources were T cells, B-cell-depleted T cells, or PBMCs; the material itself was cDNA or gDNA.

Per the authors' pipeline: Researchers report that nucleated cell counts were estimated from reference gene primer amplification. Generated by immunoSEQ multiplex PCR, the TCRdb table keeps only in-frame clones and is missing some. D and trimming come from the DNA, and the V and J calls and clone size come from that table. This table holds roughly 100,000 clones, under 85% found once. The sequencing input was peripheral blood. This TCR derives from an older woman with acute or convalescent COVID-19.

The CDR3 DNA follows: TGTGCCAGCAGTGAAGAGGGGCAGGGACTAGGGGCCAACGTCCTGACTTTC. Translating gives CASSEEGQGLGANVLTF. V gene TRBV6-1 combines with J gene TRBJ2-6; 7 nucleotides line up with TRBD2. The V segment lost 1 base and the J segment 4 bases; nucleotides outside the gene matches: 7. The CDR3 runs to 17 residues. Per germline, CDR1 MNHNS and CDR2 SASEGT.